This T cell receptor (beta chain) appears in the sequencing data of a study of blood T cell repertoires in COVID-19 (dated by TCRdb to 2018 to 2020). Study-wide context: The collaborator samples originated in the United States, Italy and Spain and spanned the acute and convalescent phases of COVID-19. The prospective study material was composed of cDNA or gDNA derived from T cells, B-cell-depleted T cells, or PBMCs. The dataset comprised deeply sampled blood TCRbeta repertoires from subjects exposed to, actively infected with, or recovered from COVID-19. Where HLA class I and class II types were available, the types were taken from metadata supplied by the sample provider, not from assay-based typing. The repertoires were released in a freely available public database meant as a resource for research on the immune response to SARS-CoV-2. Nearly every sample came with metadata listing a de-identified subject ID, COVID-19 status, age in years and sex. Samples came from the ongoing ImmuneRACE study (first 160 participants) plus 1,254 subjects from 6 global collaborators. Beyond this particular receptor, the publication reports: The amount of clinical and demographic metadata varied by source and participant and was provided uncurated.

A second Seattle source provided samples from volunteer blood donors who had recovered from COVID-19. The collaborating institutions used their own protocols to collect whole blood in K2EDTA tubes. Collaborator samples were shipped for TCRbeta analysis as frozen whole blood, isolated PBMCs, or DNA extracted from either sample type. Taken from the germline V gene, the CDR1 and CDR2 loops are MNHNS and SASEGT. Ends trimmed: V by 0 bases, J by 5 bases; bases unmatched to a gene: 12. Measured from the cysteine to the phenylalanine, the CDR3 is 18 residues long. Only the CDR3 part of the read is kept: 54 bases, read in frame from the first base. TCRbeta CDR3 regions were amplified from genomic DNA by means of the immunoSEQ Assay, a bias-controlled multiplex PCR. On the authors' methods: The number of nucleated cells in each sample was estimated from the amplification of reference gene primers within the assay. To quantify the absolute abundance of each unique TCRbeta CDR3 rearrangement, sequence reads were collapsed and filtered. For each sample, productive Simpson clonality was calculated as the square root of Simpson's diversity index across productive rearrangements. The table was pulled from immuneACCESS by TCRdb, which kept in-frame rearrangements only. Such tables lose some clones; where checked, under half of the loss comes from unresolved V genes, and the rest has no known cause. Clone size and the V and J calls come from that table; the DNA yielded D and trimming. Present in this sample are 250,000 to 300,000 clones, about nine tenths of which were seen just once. Together, the top ten hold approximately 7% of the sample.

Note on this clone: The specificity of this receptor is unknown. It has no much larger one-base neighbor in the sample; base qualities were not kept.

The sequenced material came from peripheral blood. Recombination linked TRBV6-1 to TRBJ2-5, and 10 junction bases match TRBD2. The TCR originated in a woman in her thirties who had recovered from COVID-19. This receptor has the CDR3 CASSEAGSGGPRAETQYF. The nucleotide sequence reads as follows: TGTGCCAGCAGTGAAGCGGGTAGCGGGGGGCCGAGGGCTGAGACCCAGTACTTC.